These T cell receptor beta chains were read from a single sample in a study of cytomegalovirus exposure and HLA in healthy donors. The assay was immunoSEQ multiplex PCR, and TCRdb's table has in-frame clones only and misses some. The sample contains about 93,000 clones, roughly 80% of which appear only once. Sequencing used PBMCs. These TCRs come from a boy aged 5-17 years in good health and CMV-seronegative. CDR3s include the opening cysteine and the closing phenylalanine or tryptophan. D genes are given only for firm matches. Rows give clone size only sometimes, using once, few, many, or a class for an expanded clone.

size	J	V	length	D	DNA	CDR3
-	TRBJ1-5	TRBV6-5	14	TRBD1	TGTGCCAGCAGCCTCGGACAGGGCTACCAGCCCCAGCATTTT	CASSLGQGYQPQHF
-	TRBJ2-7	TRBV10-3	15	TRBD2	TGTGCCATCAGGGCTGGACTAGCGGAACCCTACGAGCAGTACTTC	CAIRAGLAEPYEQYF
-	TRBJ2-7	TRBV11-3	14	-	TGTGCCAGCAGCCCGGTCGGACAGAGCTACGAGCAGTACTTC	CASSPVGQSYEQYF
-	TRBJ1-3	TRBV9	15	TRBD1	TGTGCCAGCAGCGGGACAGGTTTCTCTGGAAACACCATATATTTT	CASSGTGFSGNTIYF
-	TRBJ2-1	TRBV29-1	12	-	TGCAGCGTGTCGACGGTGGCGGGGGAGCAGTTCTTC	CSVSTVAGEQFF
-	TRBJ1-1	TRBV18	15	-	TGTGCCAGCTCACCAAAACAGATCTTGAACACTGAAGCTTTCTTT	CASSPKQILNTEAFF
-	TRBJ1-4	TRBV29-1	13	-	TGCAGCGTTGAGGCTGCAACTAATGAAAAACTGTTTTTT	CSVEAATNEKLFF
medium-sized	TRBJ1-1	TRBV5-6	11	-	TGTGCCAGCACCGACGGAGGTGAAGCTTTCTTT	CASTDGGEAFF
-	TRBJ2-1	TRBV7-2	16	TRBD2	TGTGCCAGCAGCTCGAAGCGGGGCTTAGTCTACAATGAGCAGTTCTTC	CASSSKRGLVYNEQFF
once	TRBJ2-1	TRBV6-6	15	TRBD2	TGTGCCAGCAGTTACCCGGGAGGGCTACTCAATGAGCAGTTCTTC	CASSYPGGLLNEQFF
few	TRBJ1-1	TRBV19	13	TRBD1	TGTGCCAGTAGTAACAGGGGGCCTCCTGAAGCTTTCTTT	CASSNRGPPEAFF
-	TRBJ1-6	TRBV6-6	15	-	TGTGCCAGCAGTTACTCAGCAGGGTCGGGTTCACCCCTCCACTTT	CASSYSAGSGSPLHF
once	TRBJ1-5	TRBV27	13	-	TGTGCCAGCAGTTTTTATAGCAATCAGCCCCAGCATTTT	CASSFYSNQPQHF
-	TRBJ1-1	TRBV5-6	16	TRBD1	TGTGCCAGCAGGCGCGACAGGGGGCGAGGAGACACTGAAGCTTTCTTT	CASRRDRGRGDTEAFF
few	TRBJ2-5	TRBV7-9	14	TRBD2	TGTGCCAGCAGTTCGACTAGCTACCAAGAGACCCAGTACTTC	CASSSTSYQETQYF
-	TRBJ2-3	TRBV5-1	14	-	TGCGCCAGCAGCTCTGGACAGTACACAGATACGCAGTATTTT	CASSSGQYTDTQYF
once	TRBJ2-7	TRBV14	16	-	TGTGCCAGCAGCCAAGTCGGTGGACAAAACACCTACGAGCAGTACTTC	CASSQVGGQNTYEQYF
once	TRBJ1-2	TRBV7-2	13	TRBD1	TGTGCCAGCAGCTTGGACAGGGTGGGAGGCTACACCTTC	CASSLDRVGGYTF
-	TRBJ1-1	TRBV9	14	TRBD1	TGTGCCAGCAGCGATGGGACAGCGAGAGAAAAAGCTTTCTTT	CASSDGTAREKAFF
-	TRBJ2-2	TRBV6-5	14	-	TGTGCCAGCAGCCTACGAGGGGGCACCGGGGAGCTGTTTTTT	CASSLRGGTGELFF
-	TRBJ1-2	TRBV5-6	13	-	TGTGCCAGCTGGGCAGGGGCACACTATGGCTACACCTTC	CASWAGAHYGYTF
-	TRBJ1-1	TRBV30	16	TRBD1	TGTGCCTGGAGTCGGCCAGGGGGCAACAAAGTCGCTGAAGCTTTCTTT	CAWSRPGGNKVAEAFF
-	TRBJ1-1	TRBV10-1	15	-	TGCGCCAGCAGTGAGTCGAGACACCCGAACACTGAAGCTTTCTTT	CASSESRHPNTEAFF
-	TRBJ2-7	TRBV7-9	13	-	TGTGCCAGCTCTCGGGGGGCCAGGGACGAGCAGTACTTC	CASSRGARDEQYF
-	TRBJ1-1	TRBV4-2	13	-	TGTGCCAGCAGCCAAGCCCAGGGCAAGGAAGCTTTCTTT	CASSQAQGKEAFF
-	TRBJ2-5	TRBV10-1	14	-	TGCGCCAGCAGTACAGGGATGGTCGGAGAGACCCAGTACTTC	CASSTGMVGETQYF
-	TRBJ2-1	TRBV6-5	13	TRBD1	TGTGCCAGCAGTCACGGGACAGGGAATGAGCAGTTCTTC	CASSHGTGNEQFF
few	TRBJ2-1	TRBV7-9	15	TRBD2	TGTGCCAGCAGCTCAGGACTAGCGAGTTACAATGAGCAGTTCTTC	CASSSGLASYNEQFF